Listed below are T cell receptor beta chains from one sample, sequenced in a study of post-analysis software for immune sequencing data. TCRdb re-analysed the PCR reads in MiXCR, keeping a single row per CDR3 protein. This table holds approximately 730,000 distinct CDR3 sequences, under 60% found once. Sequencing input: blood. These receptors all stem from a girl between 10 and 17 years old with multiple sclerosis. CDR3s include the opening cysteine and the closing phenylalanine or tryptophan. D genes are given only for firm matches. Size tells how often a clone was seen (once, few, many) or the class of an expanded clone, and some rows leave it out.

d_call: TRBD2; v_call: TRBV24-1; j_call: TRBJ2-1; clone_size: few; cdr3_aa: CATSDTTSGRFNEQFF; cdr3_nt: TGTGCCACCAGTGACACCACTAGCGGGAGATTCAATGAGCAGTTCTTC
d_call: .; v_call: TRBV14; j_call: TRBJ2-1; clone_size: .; cdr3_aa: CASSQVRDEQFF; cdr3_nt: TGTGCCAGCAGCCAAGTCCGCGATGAGCAGTTCTTC
d_call: .; v_call: TRBV10-3; j_call: TRBJ2-1; clone_size: .; cdr3_aa: CAISESVDEQFF; cdr3_nt: TGTGCCATCAGTGAGTCGGTGGATGAGCAGTTCTTC
d_call: TRBD1; v_call: TRBV25-1; j_call: TRBJ2-7; clone_size: .; cdr3_aa: CASSGVWGQGTMEQYF; cdr3_nt: TGTGCCAGCAGTGGCGTTTGGGGACAGGGGACTATGGAGCAGTACTTC
d_call: TRBD1; v_call: TRBV20-1; j_call: TRBJ2-7; clone_size: .; cdr3_aa: CSARDRGQGSYEQYF; cdr3_nt: TGCAGTGCTAGAGATCGTGGACAGGGCTCCTACGAGCAGTACTTC
d_call: TRBD1; v_call: TRBV20-1; j_call: TRBJ1-2; clone_size: .; cdr3_aa: CSARGQGYYGYTF; cdr3_nt: TGCAGTGCTAGGGGACAGGGATACTATGGCTACACCTTC
d_call: .; v_call: TRBV5-1; j_call: TRBJ1-5; clone_size: .; cdr3_aa: CASSLGGRESGQPQHF; cdr3_nt: TGCGCCAGCAGCTTGGGTGGACGGGAGAGCGGTCAGCCCCAGCATTTT
d_call: .; v_call: TRBV15; j_call: TRBJ1-1; clone_size: .; cdr3_aa: CATSRDRGGTEAFF; cdr3_nt: TGTGCCACCAGCAGAGATAGGGGGGGCACTGAAGCTTTCTTT
d_call: .; v_call: TRBV12-3/TRBV12-4; j_call: TRBJ1-2; clone_size: .; cdr3_aa: CASSLGTSGEGYTF; cdr3_nt: TGTGCCAGCAGTTTGGGGACCTCCGGTGAGGGCTACACCTTC
d_call: .; v_call: TRBV6-5; j_call: TRBJ2-7; clone_size: .; cdr3_aa: CASRKGGRYEQYF; cdr3_nt: TGTGCCAGCAGAAAGGGTGGTCGGTACGAGCAGTACTTC
d_call: TRBD1; v_call: TRBV20-1; j_call: TRBJ2-7; clone_size: few; cdr3_aa: CSAPQTGFEQYF; cdr3_nt: TGCAGTGCTCCCCAGACAGGGTTCGAGCAGTACTTC
d_call: TRBD2; v_call: TRBV7-2; j_call: TRBJ2-7; clone_size: few; cdr3_aa: CASSLEAGRAYEQYF; cdr3_nt: TGTGCCAGCAGCTTAGAAGCGGGAAGGGCCTACGAGCAGTACTTC
d_call: TRBD1; v_call: TRBV29-1; j_call: TRBJ1-1; clone_size: .; cdr3_aa: CSVVGDRGSGTEAFF; cdr3_nt: TGCAGCGTTGTGGGTGACAGGGGGTCAGGCACTGAAGCTTTCTTT
d_call: .; v_call: TRBV9; j_call: TRBJ2-5; clone_size: .; cdr3_aa: CASSVGGGYNEQYF; cdr3_nt: TGTGCCAGCAGCGTAGGCGGAGGGTACAATGAGCAGTACTTC
d_call: .; v_call: TRBV29-1; j_call: TRBJ2-1; clone_size: .; cdr3_aa: CSVVGLAREQFF; cdr3_nt: TGCAGCGTTGTAGGGCTAGCTCGGGAGCAGTTCTTC
d_call: .; v_call: TRBV20-1; j_call: TRBJ2-7; clone_size: .; cdr3_aa: CSAREGTRPYEQYF; cdr3_nt: TGCAGTGCTAGAGAGGGGACACGACCCTACGAGCAGTACTTC
d_call: TRBD2; v_call: TRBV12-5; j_call: TRBJ2-1; clone_size: .; cdr3_aa: CASGLETSANNEQFF; cdr3_nt: TGTGCTAGTGGTTTGGAGACTAGCGCCAACAATGAGCAGTTCTTC
d_call: TRBD2; v_call: TRBV29-1; j_call: TRBJ2-1; clone_size: .; cdr3_aa: CSVDAGGHNEQFF; cdr3_nt: TGCAGCGTTGATGCGGGAGGCCACAATGAGCAGTTCTTC
d_call: TRBD2; v_call: TRBV20-1; j_call: TRBJ2-3; clone_size: few; cdr3_aa: CSAMGLDTDTQYF; cdr3_nt: TGCAGTGCTATGGGACTAGACACAGATACGCAGTATTTT
d_call: .; v_call: TRBV29-1; j_call: TRBJ1-2; clone_size: .; cdr3_aa: CSVADRRDYGYTF; cdr3_nt: TGCAGCGTTGCCGACAGGCGGGACTATGGCTACACCTTC
d_call: TRBD2; v_call: TRBV7-2; j_call: TRBJ2-5; clone_size: few; cdr3_aa: CASSLSWTSGIEQYF; cdr3_nt: TGTGCCAGCAGCTTATCTTGGACTAGCGGGATTGAGCAGTACTTC
d_call: .; v_call: TRBV27; j_call: TRBJ1-4; clone_size: .; cdr3_aa: CASSPGQGKTFLREKLFF; cdr3_nt: TGTGCCAGCAGCCCCGGGCAGGGGAAAACCTTCTTACGAGAAAAACTGTTTTTT
d_call: TRBD2; v_call: TRBV29-1; j_call: TRBJ2-1; clone_size: .; cdr3_aa: CSVLFAGGRIHEQFF; cdr3_nt: TGCAGCGTACTATTTGCGGGAGGCCGTATTCATGAGCAGTTCTTC
d_call: TRBD1; v_call: TRBV10-3; j_call: TRBJ2-1; clone_size: .; cdr3_aa: CAISGAGTGNNEQFF; cdr3_nt: TGTGCCATCAGTGGGGCCGGGACAGGTAACAATGAGCAGTTCTTC
d_call: .; v_call: TRBV6-6; j_call: TRBJ1-4; clone_size: .; cdr3_aa: CASSYEGSTNEKLFF; cdr3_nt: TGTGCCAGCAGTTACGAGGGGAGTACTAATGAAAAACTGTTTTTT
d_call: .; v_call: TRBV5-5; j_call: TRBJ2-7; clone_size: few; cdr3_aa: CASTRSGGSSTYEQYF; cdr3_nt: TGTGCCAGCACCCGATCAGGAGGCTCCTCTACCTACGAGCAGTACTTC
d_call: TRBD1; v_call: TRBV10-3; j_call: TRBJ2-7; clone_size: .; cdr3_aa: CATTTGGEQYF; cdr3_nt: TGTGCCACAACCACAGGGGGCGAGCAGTACTTC
d_call: TRBD1; v_call: TRBV20-1; j_call: TRBJ2-1; clone_size: .; cdr3_aa: CSAPGTAQETQFF; cdr3_nt: TGCAGTGCACCCGGGACAGCCCAAGAGACCCAGTTCTTC
d_call: .; v_call: TRBV12-3/TRBV12-4; j_call: TRBJ2-1; clone_size: .; cdr3_aa: CASSFMGDEQFF; cdr3_nt: TGTGCCAGCAGTTTTATGGGCGATGAGCAGTTCTTC
d_call: TRBD1; v_call: TRBV9; j_call: TRBJ2-7; clone_size: .; cdr3_aa: CASSASAGGGSEQYF; cdr3_nt: TGTGCCAGCAGCGCAAGCGCAGGGGGTGGGAGCGAGCAGTACTTC
d_call: .; v_call: TRBV12-3/TRBV12-4; j_call: TRBJ2-7; clone_size: .; cdr3_aa: CASRDTRGGYEQYF; cdr3_nt: TGTGCCAGCAGAGATACCAGGGGGGGATACGAGCAGTACTTC
d_call: .; v_call: TRBV10-3; j_call: TRBJ2-7; clone_size: few; cdr3_aa: CAGAGSSSYEQYF; cdr3_nt: TGTGCGGGAGCGGGCTCTAGCTCCTACGAGCAGTACTTC
d_call: TRBD2; v_call: TRBV6-5; j_call: TRBJ2-5; clone_size: .; cdr3_aa: CASRYSGTRDQETQYF; cdr3_nt: TGTGCCAGCAGATACTCCGGGACTAGGGACCAAGAGACCCAGTACTTC
d_call: TRBD2; v_call: TRBV5-6; j_call: TRBJ2-1; clone_size: few; cdr3_aa: CASSLYGQASGNYNEQFF; cdr3_nt: TGTGCCAGCAGCTTGTATGGGCAGGCTAGCGGGAACTACAATGAGCAGTTCTTC
d_call: .; v_call: TRBV4-3; j_call: TRBJ2-4; clone_size: once; cdr3_aa: CASSPVRGSDIQYF; cdr3_nt: TGCGCCAGCAGCCCTGTTCGGGGTAGCGACATTCAGTACTTC